The clone carrying this T cell receptor (beta chain) was picked up a small number of times. Its antigen is unknown. TCRdb re-derived calls from the RT-PCR reads in MiXCR, one entry per CDR3 protein. The sample lists about 540,000 distinct CDR3 sequences; less than 15% were seen once. CDR3 length: 11 amino acids. V lost 6 bases, J lost 7 bases, and 10 bases lay in between. Germline V gives CDR1 SGHRS, CDR2 YFSETQ. The data were obtained in a study of response to subunit inactivated influenza vaccine. Study-wide results and limits: After each seasonal influenza vaccination, few new T cells are recruited, the authors suggested.

The rearrangement uses TRBV5-1 and TRBJ1-1, with D hard to call. This TCR came from a man in his fifties who received an inactivated influenza vaccine. The source was PBMCs from blood, collected approximately 12 days after vaccination. The CDR3 DNA follows: TGCGCCAGCAAGGTATCGAGTGAAGCTTTCTTT. It is translated as CASKVSSEAFF.